Below, 11 T cell receptor beta chains from the same sample are listed, as sequenced in a study of shared clonotypes between healthy human individuals. TCRdb's table, derived via immunoSEQ multiplex PCR, lists solely in-frame clones and lacks some. The data hold some 1,900,000 clones, with roughly 94% observed a single time. Naive CD8 cells, CD45RO-negative and positively selected for CCR7, excluded terminally differentiated effector memory CD45RA+ cells. Sequenced material: naive CD8+ T cells sorted from blood. These receptors came from a man aged 18 to 29 in good health.

This sequence joins TRBV4-3 and TRBJ1-5; D unresolved. This CDR3 spans 15 amino acids. Germline loops: CDR1 LGHNA, CDR2 YSLEER. Trimming pared 1 base from V and 2 bases from J, leaving 9 bases between. CDR3 sequence: CASSQVYGGNQPQHF. The CDR3 DNA reads as TGCGCCAGCAGCCAAGTTTACGGGGGCAATCAGCCCCAGCATTTT.

The chain employs TRBV5-6 and TRBJ1-4; D is uncertain. V was cut by 2 bases and J by 0 bases, with 17 bases left in between. The CDR3 extends over 18 amino acids. Germline V gives CDR1 SGHDT, CDR2 YYEEEE. The CDR3 region has the DNA TGTGCCAGCAGCTTTTTTCGGGAGTCTCTCCCAACTAATGAAAAACTGTTTTTT. This encodes CASSFFRESLPTNEKLFF.

J is TRBJ2-7 and V is TRBV18; D is possibly TRBD1 (6 bases). Between the trimmed V and J ends, which lost 2 bases and 3 bases, there was a span of 11 bases. The CDR3 is 14 amino acids. The germline V gene encodes CDR1 KGHSH and CDR2 LQKENI. DNA of the CDR3: TGTGCCAGCTCACCAGAAACAGGGAACTACGAGCAGTACTTC. Translating gives CASSPETGNYEQYF.

The chain joins TRBV13 to TRBJ2-2, with 8 bases fitting TRBD2. The germline V gene has CDR1 PRHDT and CDR2 FYEKMQ (reference sequence). V gave up 6 bases and J gave up 4 bases; unmatched junction bases: 7. The CDR3 contains 15 residues. The CDR3 region is CASSRNSGTTGELFF. In DNA, the CDR3 is TGTGCCAGCAGTCGCAATAGCGGGACCACCGGGGAGCTGTTTTTT.

The chain links TRBV5-8 to TRBJ2-1; 10 bases are shared with TRBD2. The CDR3 runs to 17 residues. V was pared by 4 bases and J by 9 bases, with 16 bases of the junction left unmatched. Germline V gives CDR1 SGHTS, CDR2 YDEGEE. The CDR3 DNA sequence: TGTGCCAGCAGCACGAAGGTTACTAGCGGGATGAAGGGTGAGCAGTTCTTC. Amino acid sequence: CASSTKVTSGMKGEQFF. Complete variable domain (other parts from reference TRBV5-8 and TRBJ2-1): EAGVTQSPTHLIKTRGQQATLRCSPISGHTSVYWYQQALGLGLQFLLWYDEGEERNRGNFPPRFSGRQFPNYSSELNVNALELEDSALYLCASSTKVTSGMKGEQFFGPGTRLTVL.

The rearrangement joins TRBV7-8 to TRBJ2-7, with no clear D. From germline, CDR1 is SGHVS and CDR2 FQNEAQ. Trimming took off 5 bases at V and 2 bases at J, with 13 bases between the two ends. CDR3 size: 14 residues. CDR3 loop: CASSTPMGTYEQYF. The CDR3 nucleotides read TGTGCCAGCAGCACGCCGATGGGCACCTACGAGCAGTACTTC.

The chain couples TRBV13 to TRBJ2-3, with TRBD1 identical over 9 bases. The germline gives CDR1 PRHDT, CDR2 FYEKMQ (reference sequence). The V and J ends lost 6 bases and 5 bases, in that order; junction bases with no gene match: 6. The CDR3 totals 14 residues. This CDR3 reads CASRETGGRDTQYF. In DNA, the CDR3 is TGTGCCAGCAGGGAGACAGGGGGGAGAGATACGCAGTATTTT.

J is TRBJ1-3 and V is TRBV4-1; 10 bases match TRBD1. CDR3 length: 17 residues. V lost 0 bases and J lost 7; bases outside the gene matches: 9. Germline V lookup: CDR1 MGHRA, CDR2 YSYEKL. The CDR3 loop reads CASSQDRGTGVGNTIYF. In DNA, the CDR3 is TGCGCCAGCAGCCAAGATAGAGGGACAGGGGTGGGTAACACCATATATTTT.

J is TRBJ2-3 and V is TRBV7-9, with D perhaps assigned TRBD1 or TRBD2 (5 bases each). The germline V gene encodes CDR1 SEHNR and CDR2 FQNEAQ (reference sequence). V was clipped by 5 bases and J by 2 bases, with 20 bases between them. CDR3 length: 17 residues. The CDR3 spells CASSPTRSLGPTDTQYF. The CDR3 DNA reads as TGTGCCAGCAGCCCAACTAGGTCGTTGGGGCCCACAGATACGCAGTATTTT.

The rearrangement uses TRBV6-4 and TRBJ2-5, with 10 bases identical to TRBD2. Germline V gives CDR1 MRHNA, CDR2 SNTAGT. V gave up 6 bases and J gave up 7 bases; unmatched junction bases: 11. The CDR3 runs to 15 residues. CDR3 amino acids: CASRRAGGRLGTQYF. Written as DNA, the CDR3 is TGTGCCAGCAGGCGAGCGGGAGGGCGGCTAGGGACCCAGTACTTC.

This chain joins TRBV6-1 and TRBJ2-2; no clear D gene. Germline CDR1 and CDR2: MNHNS and SASEGT. The CDR3 is 14 amino acids. V was shortened by 2 bases and J by 1 base, with 5 bases between the two germline ends. CDR3 sequence: CASSETENTGELFF. Here the CDR3 DNA reads TGTGCCAGCAGTGAAACAGAGAACACCGGGGAGCTGTTTTTT.